A selection of T cell receptor beta chains follows, all from one sample in a study of T cells in Graves' hyperthyroidism and ophthalmopathy. Using its own MiXCR run on the multiplex PCR reads, TCRdb lists one record per CDR3 protein. This sample carries more than 500,000 distinct CDR3 sequences, 15% to 20% of them seen once, and the ten largest clones take 25% to 30%. Input material: blood. Source of these receptors: a woman in her thirties with Graves' ophthalmopathy. Each CDR3 is given with its conserved first and last residue. Each record gives: V gene, clone size, D gene, J gene, CDR3 DNA, CDR3 protein. A D gene is named only where the DNA matches it firmly. The size of a clone is reported for some rows only, either as once, few or many, or as a class for expanded clones.

TRBV6-2/TRBV6-3	few	NA	TRBJ2-1	TGTGCCAGCAGTTACTCTGTGACAGGTCACAATGAGCAGTTCTTC	CASSYSVTGHNEQFF
TRBV3-1	few	NA	TRBJ1-5	TGTGCCAGCAGCCAGCTTGGGGACACAGATACGCAGCATTTT	CASSQLGDTDTQHF
TRBV7-2	few	TRBD1	TRBJ1-4	TGTGCCAGCAGCCCAAGACAGGGGGGTGAAAAACTGTTTTTT	CASSPRQGGEKLFF
TRBV28	many	TRBD2	TRBJ2-1	TGTGCCAGCAGTTTACCTAGCGGGGGACAGCCCTACAATGAGCAGTTCTTC	CASSLPSGGQPYNEQFF
TRBV28	many	NA	TRBJ1-5	TGTGCCAGCAGTTTTCAGGATAGCAATCAGCCCCAGCATTTT	CASSFQDSNQPQHF
TRBV20-1	few	TRBD2	TRBJ2-7	TGCAGTGCTAGACCAGCGACTAGCGGGCCCATGAGACTGGATTACGAGCAGTACTTC	CSARPATSGPMRLDYEQYF
TRBV4-3	NA	TRBD1	TRBJ2-5	TGCGCCAGCAGCCACGGGACAGGGTTTCTGTACTTC	CASSHGTGFLYF
TRBV29-1	NA	NA	TRBJ2-5	TGCTGCGTCCGACAGCAAGAGACCCAGTACTTC	CCVRQQETQYF
TRBV29-1	NA	NA	TRBJ1-1	TGCAGCGTTTTTTACCTAGGGGGGCGCATTGAAGCTTTCTTT	CSVFYLGGRIEAFF
TRBV29-1	many	NA	TRBJ2-6	TGCAGCGTTGAAGATCAGGGCTCTGGGGCCAACGTCCTGACTTTC	CSVEDQGSGANVLTF
TRBV13	few	TRBD2	TRBJ2-7	TGTGCCAGCAGCTTGGGACTAGCCCAGTACGAGCAGTACTTC	CASSLGLAQYEQYF
TRBV10-3	many	NA	TRBJ1-5	TGTGCCATCAGGGGAGGGGGAGGCAATCAGCCCCAGCATTTT	CAIRGGGGNQPQHF
TRBV3-1	many	NA	TRBJ1-1	TGTGCCAGCAGCCGATTACCGGCAGGGTCTCACACTGAAGCTTTCTTT	CASSRLPAGSHTEAFF
TRBV2	many	TRBD2	TRBJ2-1	TGTGCCAGCGCCCCGGGGGCTAGCGGGGACAATGAGCAGTTCTTC	CASAPGASGDNEQFF
TRBV20-1	few	TRBD1	TRBJ2-7	TGCAGTGCTAGAGATAGAACAGGGGCTTCCTACGAGCAGTACTTC	CSARDRTGASYEQYF
TRBV18	few	TRBD2	TRBJ2-5	TGTGCCAGCTCACCACGCCGGACTAGCGGGCCCCAAGAGACCCAGTACTTC	CASSPRRTSGPQETQYF
TRBV28	few	NA	TRBJ2-1	TGTGCCAGCAGGGGGGCCGTCGGTGGACTGAGCTCCTACAATGAGCAGTTCTTC	CASRGAVGGLSSYNEQFF
TRBV11-1	many	TRBD2	TRBJ2-1	TGTGCCAGCAGCTCGAGCGGGAGAGGTTGGAATGAGCAGTTCTTC	CASSSSGRGWNEQFF
TRBV9	many	NA	TRBJ2-7	TGTGCCAGCAGCGCGGAGACAGTGGGCTACGAGCAGTACTTC	CASSAETVGYEQYF
TRBV6-2/TRBV6-3	many	NA	TRBJ2-3	TGTGCCAGCATGATCCCGGGACACATCACAGATACGCAGTATTTT	CASMIPGHITDTQYF
TRBV12-3/TRBV12-4	NA	TRBD2	TRBJ2-7	TGTGCCAGCAGTTTGACTAGCGGGGTTTCCGAGCAGTACTTC	CASSLTSGVSEQYF
TRBV18	NA	NA	TRBJ1-1	TGTGCCAGCTCCCGAGGGCACAGAGACACTGAAGCTTTCTTT	CASSRGHRDTEAFF
TRBV20-1	many	NA	TRBJ2-3	TGCAGTGCTAGAGACTTGGGGAACACAGATACGCAGTATTTT	CSARDLGNTDTQYF
TRBV20-1	many	TRBD1	TRBJ2-5	TGCAGTGCTAGACCAGACAGGGGGCGACAAGAGACCCAGTACTTC	CSARPDRGRQETQYF
TRBV18	NA	NA	TRBJ1-4	TGTGCCAGCTCGGACAAGGGCGGGGGGGACCAGAATGAAAAACTGTTTTTT	CASSDKGGGDQNEKLFF
TRBV28	many	TRBD1	TRBJ2-5	TGTGCCAGCAGCCGCAAGGGGGCCCAAGAGACCCAGTACTTC	CASSRKGAQETQYF
TRBV6-1	many	NA	TRBJ2-7	TGTGCCAGCAGTACCCCTAGTATCGGCGAGCAGTACTTC	CASSTPSIGEQYF
TRBV12-3/TRBV12-4	few	NA	TRBJ1-1	TGTGCCAGCACCATGGTGGGAGTGACTGAAGCTTTCTTT	CASTMVGVTEAFF
TRBV29-1	NA	NA	TRBJ2-7	TGCAGCGTTGTGGCAGGGGCCTACGAGCAGTACTTC	CSVVAGAYEQYF
TRBV4-1	few	NA	TRBJ1-5	TGCGCCAGCAGCGTCTCCCTGGGGGGAAGCAATCAGCCCCAGCATTTT	CASSVSLGGSNQPQHF
TRBV12-3/TRBV12-4	NA	NA	TRBJ2-3	TGTGCCAGCAGATTTAGAGTCTCCGATACGCAGTATTTT	CASRFRVSDTQYF
TRBV7-3	few	TRBD2	TRBJ2-7	TGTGCCAGCAGCCCCGGGACTAGCGGGAGGCCATCCTACGAGCAGTACTTC	CASSPGTSGRPSYEQYF
TRBV20-1	NA	TRBD1	TRBJ2-7	TGCAGTGCTAGAGTAGGGACAGGGACTAACGAGCAGTACTTC	CSARVGTGTNEQYF
TRBV12-3/TRBV12-4	many	NA	TRBJ2-5	TGTGCCAGCAGAACTCTAGGACGTGAGACCCAGTACTTC	CASRTLGRETQYF
TRBV7-2	many	TRBD2	TRBJ2-3	TGTGCCAGCAGCTCCCTACTAGCGGGAGGGACAGATACGCAGTATTTT	CASSSLLAGGTDTQYF
TRBV12-3/TRBV12-4	NA	NA	TRBJ1-2	TGTGCCAGCAGTACAGATCCGTCTAACTATGGCTACACCTTC	CASSTDPSNYGYTF
TRBV30	many	TRBD2	TRBJ2-1	TGTGCCTCGAGCGGGAGGGGCTACAATGAGCAGTTCTTC	CASSGRGYNEQFF
TRBV12-5	NA	NA	TRBJ1-5	TGTGCTAATTGGAGAGGACAGCCCCAGCATTTT	CANWRGQPQHF
TRBV7-2	many	NA	TRBJ2-3	TGTGCCAGCAGTGGAGTGGCCACGGATACGCAGTATTTT	CASSGVATDTQYF
TRBV7-3	few	TRBD2	TRBJ2-7	TGTGCCAGCAGCTACGGGACTAGCGGGGTCTACGAGCAGTACTTC	CASSYGTSGVYEQYF
TRBV5-4	few	TRBD1	TRBJ2-4	TGTGCCAGCAGCTTACAGGGGGCGGTCAAAAACATTCAGTACTTC	CASSLQGAVKNIQYF
TRBV20-1	many	TRBD1	TRBJ1-1	TGCAGTGCTAGAATAACAGGGGCGAACACTGAAGCTTTCTTT	CSARITGANTEAFF
TRBV12-3/TRBV12-4	many	TRBD2	TRBJ2-1	TGTGCCAGCAGAGGACTAGCGGGACACCGAAGCTCCTACAATGAGCAGTTCTTC	CASRGLAGHRSSYNEQFF
TRBV30	many	NA	TRBJ2-4	TGTGCCTGGAGTGTACCCCCCCTACACATTCAGTACTTC	CAWSVPPLHIQYF
TRBV7-9	NA	NA	TRBJ2-7	TGTGCCAGCAGCTGGCTGAGCAGCTCCTACGAGCAGTACTTC	CASSWLSSSYEQYF
TRBV28	NA	NA	TRBJ1-5	TGTGCCAGCAGTTTAGTTCAGGACAATCAGCCCCAGCATTTT	CASSLVQDNQPQHF
TRBV4-3	NA	TRBD1	TRBJ2-2	TGCGCCAGCAGCCAAGATCCCCAGGGGGCAACCGGGGAGCTGTTTTTT	CASSQDPQGATGELFF